The source of this T cell receptor beta chain is a study of shared clonotypes between healthy human individuals. Whole-study context: Donor ages ranged 18 to 49 years: a couple of women, a few men. Plates per donor: three CD4 naive, three CD4 memory, two CD8 naive, one CD8 memory.

The CDR3 is 13 amino acids. Between the trimmed V and J ends, which lost 2 bases and 4 bases, there was a span of 7 bases. Germline values: CDR1 SGHRS, CDR2 YFSETQ. The DNA input per sorted-subset replicate PCR was about 180 ng, corresponding to 25,000 to 30,000 T cell genomes. The method was immunoSEQ multiplex PCR; TCRdb's version includes in-frame clones alone and lacks a portion of them. The sample records a few million clones, 80% to 95% being singletons. CD4+ cells were split into CD45RA+ naive and CD45RA-negative memory subsets. Specimen: naive CD4+ T cells from PBMCs. The subset is: CD45RA+ positively selected. The sequence came from a man younger than 35 in good health. Some clones in this sample may be carry-over from other donors' samples. The chain links TRBV5-1 to TRBJ2-4; D ambiguous. CDR3 sequence (DNA): TGCGCCAGCAGCTTCGAGCCGAAAAACATTCAGTACTTC. Protein product: CASSFEPKNIQYF.